The present TCR beta chain was sequenced within a study of response to subunit inactivated influenza vaccine. Study-level findings and limits: Few new T cells, the authors suggested, are recruited by each seasonal influenza vaccination.

This clonotype turned up a few times. No antigen is known for it. CDR3 length equals 13 residues. V lost 1 base and J lost 5, with 9 bases in between. From germline, CDR1 is LGHNA and CDR2 YSLEER. Each CDR3 protein is one row after TCRdb ran MiXCR on the RT-PCR reads. The data contain about 800,000 distinct CDR3 sequences, around 21% of them singletons. The clonotype was recovered from a man aged 50 to 60 who received an inactivated influenza vaccine. V gene TRBV4-3 combines with J gene TRBJ2-7; D may be TRBD2 (6 bases). The sequencing here drew on PBMCs from blood, taken 5 days after vaccination. This CDR3 reads CASSQGLANEQYF. The CDR3 bases are TGCGCCAGCAGCCAAGGCCTAGCGAACGAGCAGTACTTC.